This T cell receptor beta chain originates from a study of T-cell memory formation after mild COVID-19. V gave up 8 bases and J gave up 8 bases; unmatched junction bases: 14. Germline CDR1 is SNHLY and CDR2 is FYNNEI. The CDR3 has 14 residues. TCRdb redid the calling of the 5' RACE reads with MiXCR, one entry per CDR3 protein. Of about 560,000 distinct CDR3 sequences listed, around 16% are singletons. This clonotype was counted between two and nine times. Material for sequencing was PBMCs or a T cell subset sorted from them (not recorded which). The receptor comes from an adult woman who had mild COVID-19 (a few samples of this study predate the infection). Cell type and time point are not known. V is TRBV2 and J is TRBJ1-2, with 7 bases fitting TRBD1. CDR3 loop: CASASQGGSHGYTF. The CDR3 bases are TGTGCCAGCGCCTCTCAGGGGGGCAGTCACGGCTACACCTTC.